This entry lists 18 T cell receptor beta chains sequenced from one sample in a study of T-cell memory formation after mild COVID-19. TCRdb reanalysed the 5' RACE reads using MiXCR and keeps one entry per CDR3 protein. Counted here are around 300,000 distinct CDR3 sequences, roughly 13% occurring once; the ten biggest clones make up roughly 23%. Sequencing input: PBMCs or a T cell subset sorted from them (not recorded which). These receptors originate from a young man who had mild COVID-19 (a few samples of this study predate the infection). Cell type and time point are not known.

CDR3 DNA sequence: TGCGCCAGCAGCCAAGGCCCACTAATTGGGGGGACCGACAATGAGCAGTTCTTC. Protein: CASSQGPLIGGTDNEQFF. The chain couples TRBV4-1 to TRBJ2-1, with D possibly matching TRBD2 (6 bases). The germline V gene has CDR1 MGHRA and CDR2 YSYEKL. This CDR3 comprises 18 residues. Between the trimmed V and J ends, which lost 1 base and 5 bases, there was a span of 21 bases.

In this sample, this clonotype turned up a few times. The gene calls are TRBV4-2 and TRBJ2-7; tentatively, D is TRBD2 (7 bases). CDR1 is LGHNA, CDR2 YNFKEQ, per germline. The CDR3 extends over 14 amino acids. V gave up 0 bases and J gave up 6 bases, with 12 bases separating them. The CDR3 DNA sequence: TGTGCCAGCAGCCAAGAGGTGGGGGGGCGCGAGCAGTACGTC. Residues: CASSQEVGGREQYV.

The genes are TRBV7-2 and TRBJ1-4; the match to TRBD1 covers 10 bases. Trimming removed 5 bases from V and 14 bases from J; junction bases left unmatched: 17. Germline loops: CDR1 SGHTA, CDR2 FQGNSA. This CDR3 spans 16 amino acids. CDR3 nucleotide sequence: TGTGCCAGCAGCCCTTGGGGACTGACAGGGGGCGATAACCTGTTTTTT. Translating gives CASSPWGLTGGDNLFF.

This clonotype was counted a few times. CDR3 sequence (DNA): TGCGCCAGCAGCCAAGATCGGGACAGCGTAAACACTGAAGCTTTCTTT. It translates to CASSQDRDSVNTEAFF. V and J are TRBV4-3 and TRBJ1-1; 7 bases are shared with TRBD1. This CDR3 has 16 residues. Trimming removed 0 bases from V and 2 bases from J; junction bases left unmatched: 6. Germline lookup yields CDR1 LGHNA and CDR2 YSLEER.

The gene calls are TRBV2 and TRBJ1-4; no clear D. Germline CDR1 reads SNHLY; CDR2 reads FYNNEI. V was trimmed by 6 bases and J by 8 bases, leaving 19 bases between them. This CDR3 is 15 amino acids long. CDR3 in DNA: TGTGCCAGCAGACGAACGGACGGCAGTACAGAAAAACTGTTTTTT. Protein product: CASRRTDGSTEKLFF.

This clonotype was seen only a few times. The chain couples TRBV4-2 to TRBJ2-3, with D unclear. CDR1 is LGHNA, CDR2 YNFKEQ, per germline. The CDR3 loop spans 12 amino acids. V lost 0 bases to trimming and J lost 6 bases, with 4 bases between them. CDR3 nucleotides: TGTGCCAGCAGCCAAGAGTATGATACGCAGTATTTT. Translated, it gives CASSQEYDTQYF.

The rearrangement joins TRBV20-1 to TRBJ2-7; 8 positions agree with TRBD1. The junction had 6 bases not matched to a gene; V was cut back by 5 bases and J by 6 bases. Germline V gene data show CDR1 as DFQATT and CDR2 as SNEGSKA (reference sequence). The CDR3 runs to 12 residues. DNA of the CDR3: TGCAGTGCTGAGACAGGGGAGAGCGAGCAGTACTTC. Translated, it gives CSAETGESEQYF.

This clonotype was picked up a small number of times. This chain connects TRBV19 to TRBJ1-5, with 10 bases fitting TRBD1. Germline V gene data show CDR1 as LNHDA and CDR2 as SQIVND (reference sequence). The junction had 6 bases not matched to a gene; V was cut back by 7 bases and J by 6 bases. There are 14 residues in the CDR3. The CDR3 is CASTGQGKGQPQHF. Here the CDR3 DNA reads TGTGCCAGTACGGGACAGGGGAAAGGTCAGCCCCAGCATTTT.

This clonotype was picked up a small number of times. The J gene is TRBJ2-1, the V gene TRBV20-1, with TRBD2 matching 8 bases. The trim removed 6 bases at V and 10 bases at J, leaving 11 bases unmatched. CDR1 and CDR2 (germline): DFQATT, SNEGSKA (reference sequence). The CDR3 totals 13 residues. The DNA for the CDR3 is TGCAGTGCCACTAGCGGCCCAATGAGGGAGCAGTTCTTC. Translating gives CSATSGPMREQFF.

This clonotype was recorded a few times. This chain uses TRBV4-1 with TRBJ2-5; 7 bases are a match to TRBD2. With 3 bases clipped from V and 2 bases from J, the junction kept 12 bases outside the gene matches. Germline V CDR1 and CDR2: MGHRA, YSYEKL. The CDR3 loop spans 17 amino acids. The CDR3, as DNA: TGCGCCAGCAGCCAGCAGACGGGGGGTCGAATTCAAGAGACCCAGTACTTC. Amino acids: CASSQQTGGRIQETQYF.

The chain has TRBV18 and TRBJ2-1; D is uncertain. Trimming pared 2 bases from V and 4 bases from J, leaving 12 bases between. The CDR3 is 15 amino acids. Germline V gene lookup returns CDR1 KGHSH and CDR2 LQKENI. CDR3 nucleotide sequence: TGTGCCAGCTCACCAGGGGTAGGCGTATACAATGAGCAGTTCTTC. Protein: CASSPGVGVYNEQFF.

V usage is TRBV30 and J usage is TRBJ2-1; no firm D call. The CDR3 has 13 amino acids. V dropped 0 bases and J dropped 4 bases, with 7 bases sitting between them. Germline-derived CDR1 and CDR2 are GTSNPN and SVGIG (reference sequence). CDR3 in DNA: TGTGCCTGGAGTGTTGGCGTGTACAATGAGCAGTTCTTC. Amino acid sequence: CAWSVGVYNEQFF.

In its sample, this clonotype was seen many times. The rearrangement joins TRBV7-8 to TRBJ1-5, with D hard to call. This CDR3 contains 16 residues. Germline-derived CDR1 and CDR2 are SGHVS and FQNEAQ. Between the trimmed V and J ends, which lost 8 bases and 5 bases, there was a span of 22 bases. The CDR3 reads CASGLGNGLIDQPQHF. CDR3 nucleotide sequence: TGTGCCAGCGGGTTGGGAAATGGGCTCATAGATCAGCCCCAGCATTTT.

In this sample, this clonotype turned up many times. This chain connects TRBV6-5 to TRBJ2-1; TRBD1 aligns across 7 bases. The V and J ends lost 4 bases and 3 bases, in that order; junction bases with no gene match: 6. Germline V lookup: CDR1 MNHEY, CDR2 SVGAGI. CDR3 length: 15 amino acids. This CDR3 reads CASSSTHRGYNEQFF. DNA for the CDR3: TGTGCCAGCAGTTCCACCCACAGGGGCTACAATGAGCAGTTCTTC.

This clonotype was observed a handful of times. The chain carries TRBV4-2 and TRBJ2-5; possibly TRBD2 for D (6 bases). The CDR3 is 16 residues long. Germline CDR1 and CDR2: LGHNA and YNFKEQ. Trimming removed 0 bases from V and 4 bases from J, with 15 bases in between. The CDR3 spells CASSQDPGTLGETQYF. The CDR3 bases are TGTGCCAGCAGCCAAGATCCCGGGACTCTAGGAGAGACCCAGTACTTC.

V usage is TRBV7-2 and J usage is TRBJ1-2; D is unresolved. CDR1 is SGHTA, CDR2 FQGNSA, per germline. The CDR3 is made up of 14 amino acids. Deletions cut 0 bases from V and 2 bases from J, with 7 bases between. CDR3 sequence reads: CASSLATVNYGYTF. DNA of the CDR3: TGTGCCAGCAGCTTAGCCACAGTAAACTATGGCTACACCTTC.

This clonotype came up many times. V is TRBV29-1 and J is TRBJ2-5; 11 bases agree with TRBD1. The CDR3 sequence is 12 residues long. V lost 4 bases to trimming and J lost 5 bases; unmatched junction nucleotides: 0. Germline CDR1 is SQVTM and CDR2 is ANQGSEA. The CDR3 DNA sequence: TGCAGCGTTGGGACAGGGGGCGAGACCCAGTACTTC. This sequence encodes CSVGTGGETQYF.

This clonotype has a count of ten or more. The V and J genes are TRBV5-1 and TRBJ1-2; possible D gene TRBD1, 5 bases. The V end lost 0 bases, the J end lost 8 bases, and 14 bases lay between the germline ends. The CDR3 is 14 residues long. The germline CDR1 and CDR2 sequences are SGHRS and YFSETQ. CDR3 bases: TGCGCCAGCAGCTTGGGGACCCCCGAGGGGGGCTACACCTTC. This codes for CASSLGTPEGGYTF.